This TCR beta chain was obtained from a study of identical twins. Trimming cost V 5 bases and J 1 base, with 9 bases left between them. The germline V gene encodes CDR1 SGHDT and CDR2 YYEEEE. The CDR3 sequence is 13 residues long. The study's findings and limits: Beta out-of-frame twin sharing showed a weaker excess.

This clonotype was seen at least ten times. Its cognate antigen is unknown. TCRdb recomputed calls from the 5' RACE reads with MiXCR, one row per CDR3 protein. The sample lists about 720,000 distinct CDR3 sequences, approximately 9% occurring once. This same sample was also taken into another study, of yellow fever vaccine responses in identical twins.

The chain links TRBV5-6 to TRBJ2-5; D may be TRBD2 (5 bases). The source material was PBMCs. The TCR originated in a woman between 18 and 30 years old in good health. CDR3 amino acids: CASSYAGQETQYF. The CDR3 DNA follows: TGTGCCAGCAGTTATGCGGGCCAAGAGACCCAGTACTTC.